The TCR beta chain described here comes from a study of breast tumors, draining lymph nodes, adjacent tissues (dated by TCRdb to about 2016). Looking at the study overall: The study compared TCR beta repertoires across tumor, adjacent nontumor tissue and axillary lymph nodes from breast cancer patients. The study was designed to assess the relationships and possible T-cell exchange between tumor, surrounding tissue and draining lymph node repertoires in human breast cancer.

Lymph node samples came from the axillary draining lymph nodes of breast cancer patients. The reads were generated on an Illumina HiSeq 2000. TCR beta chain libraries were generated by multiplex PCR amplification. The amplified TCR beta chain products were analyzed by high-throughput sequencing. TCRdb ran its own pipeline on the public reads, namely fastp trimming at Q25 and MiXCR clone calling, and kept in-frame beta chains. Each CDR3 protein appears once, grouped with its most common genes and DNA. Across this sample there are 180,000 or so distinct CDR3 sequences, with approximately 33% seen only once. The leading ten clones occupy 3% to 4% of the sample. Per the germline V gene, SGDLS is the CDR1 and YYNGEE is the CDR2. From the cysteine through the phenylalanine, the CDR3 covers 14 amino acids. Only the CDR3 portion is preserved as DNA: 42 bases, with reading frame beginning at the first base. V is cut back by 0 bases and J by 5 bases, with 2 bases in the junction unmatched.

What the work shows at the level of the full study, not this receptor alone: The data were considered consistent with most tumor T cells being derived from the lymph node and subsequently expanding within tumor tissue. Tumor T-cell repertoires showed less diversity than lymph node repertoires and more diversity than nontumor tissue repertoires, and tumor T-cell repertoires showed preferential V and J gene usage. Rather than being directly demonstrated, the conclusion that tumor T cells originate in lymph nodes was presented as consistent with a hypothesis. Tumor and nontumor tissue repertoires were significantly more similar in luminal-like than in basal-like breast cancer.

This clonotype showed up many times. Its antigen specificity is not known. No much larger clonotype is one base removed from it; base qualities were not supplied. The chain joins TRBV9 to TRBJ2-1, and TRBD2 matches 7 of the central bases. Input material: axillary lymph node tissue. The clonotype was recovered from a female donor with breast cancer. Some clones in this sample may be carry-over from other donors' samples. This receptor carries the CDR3 CASSVGGGDNEQFF. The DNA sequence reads TGTGCCAGCAGCGTAGGGGGGGGGGACAATGAGCAGTTCTTC.